The entry that follows covers one T cell receptor beta chain sequence. Some clones are missing from TCRdb's copy, which holds only in-frame ones; the method was immunoSEQ multiplex PCR. The sample yields a few hundred thousand clones, 80% to 90% seen once. Cohort placement rested on clinical history that participants reported themselves. Trimming pared 5 bases from V and 10 bases from J, leaving 15 bases between. Germline V lookup: CDR1 MNHEY, CDR2 SMNVEV (reference sequence). The CDR3 covers 14 residues. This sample was taken from a study of blood T cell repertoires in COVID-19. The V call is TRBV27, the J call TRBJ1-6; D uncertain. The receptor's source is a woman aged 35 to 49 with acute COVID-19. The sequenced sample was PBMCs or T cells enriched from blood (not recorded which). CDR3 protein: CASSPGGRVSPLHF. The DNA of the CDR3 is TGTGCCAGCAGTCCGGGTGGCCGGGTCTCACCCCTCCACTTT.